This TCR beta chain was found in a study of cytomegalovirus exposure and HLA in healthy donors. Overall study findings and caveats: Later analysis suggested links between common viral pathogens and several top significant clusters.

PCR amplification relied on 60 Vbeta primers (plus 13 Jbeta primers). Repertoires were generated with immunoSEQ multiplex PCR, while TCRdb's copy carries only in-frame clones and drops some. The sample includes roughly 180,000 clones, 70% to 85% seen only once; the top ten take 3.5% to 4.5%. With respect to this clone: What it binds is not known.

Germline trimming cut 1 base from V and 8 bases from J; bases unmatched to any gene: 4. The CDR3 is 14 residues long. Germline CDR1 is SGHTA and CDR2 is FQGNSA. J is TRBJ1-2 and V is TRBV7-2, with 10 positions matching TRBD1. This clonotype was sampled from a woman aged 55-75 years in good health and CMV-seropositive. Sequencing input: PBMCs. CDR3 nucleotide sequence: TGTGCCAGCAGCTTAGATGGACAGGGGGTGGGCTACACCTTC. Encoded protein: CASSLDGQGVGYTF.